The sequence of this TCR beta chain was determined in a study of T cell repertoires in cytomegalovirus infection. Whole-study context: TCR beta signatures that were public indicated CMV infection and matching HLA type. Points from the study as a whole: In two of eight donors, the top clonotype was HLA-C-restricted CMV-specific.

A single record per CDR3 protein comes from TCRdb applying MiXCR to the reads. The profile shows approximately 110,000 distinct CDR3 sequences, around 10% of them singletons. This clonotype was recorded at least ten times. Antigen unknown. CDR3 length: 19 residues. Trimming removed 6 bases from V and 3 bases from J, with 32 bases in between. The germline CDR1 and CDR2 sequences are SQVTM and ANQGSEA. V and J are TRBV29-1 and TRBJ1-1; TRBD1 is a possible D gene (5 bases). The source material was PBMCs, sequenced either directly or after in vitro stimulation (not recorded which). The origin of this receptor is a human donor in good health (CMV status not recorded). Some clones in this sample may be carry-over from other donors' samples. CDR3 in DNA: TGCAGCGTGAACCCCCGGGGGGACGGCCACCATACGTCGCACACTGAAGCTTTCTTT. Protein product: CSVNPRGDGHHTSHTEAFF.